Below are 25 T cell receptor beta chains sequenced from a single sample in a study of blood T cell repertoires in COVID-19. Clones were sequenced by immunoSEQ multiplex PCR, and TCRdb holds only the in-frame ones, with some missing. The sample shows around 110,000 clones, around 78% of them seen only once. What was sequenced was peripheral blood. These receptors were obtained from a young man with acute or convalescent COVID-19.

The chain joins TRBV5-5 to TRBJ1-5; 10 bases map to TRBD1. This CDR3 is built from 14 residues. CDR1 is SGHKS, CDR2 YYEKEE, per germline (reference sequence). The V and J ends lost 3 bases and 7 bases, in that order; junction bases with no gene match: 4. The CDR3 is CASSWGTGAQPQHF. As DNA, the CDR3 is TGTGCCAGCAGCTGGGGGACAGGGGCCCAGCCCCAGCATTTT.

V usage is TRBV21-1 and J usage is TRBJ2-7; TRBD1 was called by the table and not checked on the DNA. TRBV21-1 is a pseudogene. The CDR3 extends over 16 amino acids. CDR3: CASSKFSPTGTYEQYF. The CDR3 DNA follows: TGTGCCAGCAGCAAGTTCTCTCCGACAGGGACGTACGAGCAGTACTTC.

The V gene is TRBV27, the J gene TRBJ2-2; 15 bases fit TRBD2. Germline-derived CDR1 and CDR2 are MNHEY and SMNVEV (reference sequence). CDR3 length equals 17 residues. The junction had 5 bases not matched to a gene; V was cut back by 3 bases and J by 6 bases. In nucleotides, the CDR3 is TGTGCCAGCAGTTTTCCCGGGACTAGCGGGAGGCCCGGGGAGCTGTTTTTT. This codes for CASSFPGTSGRPGELFF.

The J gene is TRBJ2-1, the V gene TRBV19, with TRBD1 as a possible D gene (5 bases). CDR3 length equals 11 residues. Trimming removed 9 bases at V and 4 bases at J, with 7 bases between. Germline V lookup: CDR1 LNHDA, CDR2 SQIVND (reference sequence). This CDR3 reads CASREYNEQFF. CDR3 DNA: TGTGCCAGCAGGGAATACAATGAGCAGTTCTTC.

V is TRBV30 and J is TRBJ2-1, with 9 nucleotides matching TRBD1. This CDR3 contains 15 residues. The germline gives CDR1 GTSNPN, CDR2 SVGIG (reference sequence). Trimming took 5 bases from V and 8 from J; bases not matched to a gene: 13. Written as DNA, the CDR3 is TGTGCCTGGGCCGAAGGGACAGGGATGATCGATGAGCAGTTCTTC. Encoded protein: CAWAEGTGMIDEQFF.

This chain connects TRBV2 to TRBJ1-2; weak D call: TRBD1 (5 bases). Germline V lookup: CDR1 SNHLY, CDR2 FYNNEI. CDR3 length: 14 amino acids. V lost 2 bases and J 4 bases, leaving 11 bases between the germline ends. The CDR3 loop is CASSEFGQIYGYTF. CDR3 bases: TGTGCCAGCAGTGAATTTGGACAAATCTATGGCTACACCTTC.

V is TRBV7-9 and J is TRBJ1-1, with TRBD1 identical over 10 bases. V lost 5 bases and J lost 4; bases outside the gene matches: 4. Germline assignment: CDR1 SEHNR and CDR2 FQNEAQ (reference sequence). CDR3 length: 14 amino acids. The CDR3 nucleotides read TGTGCCAGCAGCCCCAGGACAGGGGGCACTGAAGCTTTCTTT. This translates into CASSPRTGGTEAFF. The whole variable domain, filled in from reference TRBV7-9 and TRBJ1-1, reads DTGVSQNPRHKITKRGQNVTFRCDPISEHNRLYWYRQTLGQGPEFLTYFQNEAQLEKSRLLSDRFSAERPKGSFSTLEIQRTEQGDSAMYLCASSPRTGGTEAFFGQGTRLTVV.

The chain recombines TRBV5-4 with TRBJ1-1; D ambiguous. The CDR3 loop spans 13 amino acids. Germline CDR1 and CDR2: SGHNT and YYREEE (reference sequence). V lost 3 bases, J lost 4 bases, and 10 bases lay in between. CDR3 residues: CASSSGVSTEAFF. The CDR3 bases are TGTGCCAGCAGCTCCGGGGTGTCCACTGAAGCTTTCTTT.

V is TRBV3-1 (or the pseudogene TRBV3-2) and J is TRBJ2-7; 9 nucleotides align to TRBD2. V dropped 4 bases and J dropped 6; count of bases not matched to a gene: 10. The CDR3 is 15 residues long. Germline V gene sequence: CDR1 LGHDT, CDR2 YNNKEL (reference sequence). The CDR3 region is CASSPVAGAAGEQYF. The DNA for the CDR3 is TGTGCCAGCAGCCCAGTAGCGGGGGCGGCGGGCGAGCAGTACTTC.

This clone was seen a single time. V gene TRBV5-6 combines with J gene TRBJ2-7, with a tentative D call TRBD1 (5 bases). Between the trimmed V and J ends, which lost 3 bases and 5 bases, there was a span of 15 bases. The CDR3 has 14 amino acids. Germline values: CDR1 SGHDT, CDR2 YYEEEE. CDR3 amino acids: CASSSMAGWNEQYF. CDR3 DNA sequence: TGTGCCAGCAGCTCCATGGCAGGGTGGAACGAGCAGTACTTC.

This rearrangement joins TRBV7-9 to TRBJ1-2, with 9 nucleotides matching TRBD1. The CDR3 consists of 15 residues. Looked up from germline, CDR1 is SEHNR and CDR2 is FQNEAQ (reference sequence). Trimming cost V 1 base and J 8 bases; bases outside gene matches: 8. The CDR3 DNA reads TGTGCCAGCAGCTTAGTTTTGGGACAGGGTAACGGCTACACCTTC. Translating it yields CASSLVLGQGNGYTF.

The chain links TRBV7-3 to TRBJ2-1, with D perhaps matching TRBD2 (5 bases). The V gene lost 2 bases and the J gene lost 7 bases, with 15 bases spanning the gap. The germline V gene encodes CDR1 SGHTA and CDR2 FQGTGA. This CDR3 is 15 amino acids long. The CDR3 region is CASSLGGSVGNEQFF. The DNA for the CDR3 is TGTGCCAGCAGCTTAGGTGGGAGTGTAGGAAATGAGCAGTTCTTC.

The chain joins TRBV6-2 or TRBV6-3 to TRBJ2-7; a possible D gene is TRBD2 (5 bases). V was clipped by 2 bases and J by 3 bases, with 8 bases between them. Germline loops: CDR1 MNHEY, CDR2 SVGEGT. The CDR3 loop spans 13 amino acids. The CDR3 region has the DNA TGTGCCAGCAGTTACGGGAGCCTCTACGAGCAGTACGTC. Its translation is CASSYGSLYEQYV.

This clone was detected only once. CDR3 sequence (DNA): TGTGCCAGCAGTATTAGCGGGGGAAGCTCCTACGAGCAGTACTTC. Translating it yields CASSISGGSSYEQYF. The gene calls are TRBV6-5 and TRBJ2-7; 9 bases fit TRBD2. This CDR3 has 15 residues. Germline lookup yields CDR1 MNHEY and CDR2 SVGAGI. Trimming removed 5 bases from V and 0 bases from J; junction bases left unmatched: 5.

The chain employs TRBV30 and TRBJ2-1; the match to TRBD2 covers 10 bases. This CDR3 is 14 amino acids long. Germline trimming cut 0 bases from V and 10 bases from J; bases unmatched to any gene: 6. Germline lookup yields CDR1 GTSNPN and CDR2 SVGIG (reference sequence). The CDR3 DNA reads TGTGCCTGGAGTGTAGGGACTAGCGCTGGGGAGCAGTTCTTC. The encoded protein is CAWSVGTSAGEQFF.

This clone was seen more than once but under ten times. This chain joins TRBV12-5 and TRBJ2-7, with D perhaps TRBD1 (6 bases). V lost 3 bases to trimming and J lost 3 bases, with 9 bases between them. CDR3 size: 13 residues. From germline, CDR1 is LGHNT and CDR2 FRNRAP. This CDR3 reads CASGFRGGYEQYF. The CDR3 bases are TGTGCTAGTGGTTTCAGAGGGGGCTACGAGCAGTACTTC.

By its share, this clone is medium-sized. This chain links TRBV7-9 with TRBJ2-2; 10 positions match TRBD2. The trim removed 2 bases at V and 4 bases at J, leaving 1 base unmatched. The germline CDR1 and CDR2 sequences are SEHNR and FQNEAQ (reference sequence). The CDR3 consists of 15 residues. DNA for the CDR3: TGTGCCAGCAGCTTATTAGCGGGGGGCACCGGGGAGCTGTTTTTT. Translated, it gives CASSLLAGGTGELFF.

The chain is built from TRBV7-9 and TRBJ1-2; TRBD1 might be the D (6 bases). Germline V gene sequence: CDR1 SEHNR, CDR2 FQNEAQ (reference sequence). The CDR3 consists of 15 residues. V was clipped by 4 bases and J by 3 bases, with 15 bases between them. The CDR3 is CASSSIRDTYYGYTF. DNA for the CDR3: TGTGCCAGCAGCTCCATCCGGGACACCTACTATGGCTACACCTTC. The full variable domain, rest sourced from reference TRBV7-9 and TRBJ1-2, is DTGVSQNPRHKITKRGQNVTFRCDPISEHNRLYWYRQTLGQGPEFLTYFQNEAQLEKSRLLSDRFSAERPKGSFSTLEIQRTEQGDSAMYLCASSSIRDTYYGYTFGSGTRLTVV.

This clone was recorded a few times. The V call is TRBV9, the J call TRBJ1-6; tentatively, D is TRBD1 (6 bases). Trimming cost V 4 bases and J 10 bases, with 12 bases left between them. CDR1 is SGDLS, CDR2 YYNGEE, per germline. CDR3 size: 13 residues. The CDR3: CASSPRTESPLHF. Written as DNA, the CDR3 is TGTGCCAGCAGCCCTCGGACAGAATCACCCCTCCACTTT.

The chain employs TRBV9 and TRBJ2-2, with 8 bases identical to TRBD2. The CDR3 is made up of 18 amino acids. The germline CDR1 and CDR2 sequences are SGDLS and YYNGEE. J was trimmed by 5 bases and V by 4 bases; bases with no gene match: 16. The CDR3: CASSSPGGGPPGTGELFF. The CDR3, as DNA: TGTGCCAGCAGCTCCCCCGGCGGGGGGCCCCCGGGGACCGGGGAGCTGTTTTTT.

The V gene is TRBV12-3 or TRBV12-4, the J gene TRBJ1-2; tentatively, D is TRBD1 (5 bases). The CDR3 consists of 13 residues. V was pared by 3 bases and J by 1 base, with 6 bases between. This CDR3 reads CASSLGGNYGYTF. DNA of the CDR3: TGTGCCAGCAGTTTGGGGGGTAACTATGGCTACACCTTC.

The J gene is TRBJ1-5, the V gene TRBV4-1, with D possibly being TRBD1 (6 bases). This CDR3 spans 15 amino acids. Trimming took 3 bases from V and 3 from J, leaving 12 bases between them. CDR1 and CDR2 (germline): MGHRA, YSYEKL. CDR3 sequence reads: CASSQEGQFNQPQHF. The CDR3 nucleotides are TGCGCCAGCAGCCAGGAAGGACAGTTCAATCAGCCCCAGCATTTT.

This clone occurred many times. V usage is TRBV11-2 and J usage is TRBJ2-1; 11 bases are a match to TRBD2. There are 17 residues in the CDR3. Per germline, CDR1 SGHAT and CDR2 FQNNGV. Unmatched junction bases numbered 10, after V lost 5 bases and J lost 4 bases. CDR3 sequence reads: CASSPQRASGGYNEQFF. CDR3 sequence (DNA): TGTGCCAGCAGCCCCCAGCGGGCTAGCGGGGGGTACAATGAGCAGTTCTTC.

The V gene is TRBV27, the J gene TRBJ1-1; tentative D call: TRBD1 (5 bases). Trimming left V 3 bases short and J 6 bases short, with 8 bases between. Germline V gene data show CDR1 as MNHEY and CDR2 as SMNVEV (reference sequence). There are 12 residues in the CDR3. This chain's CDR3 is CASSFAGAEAFF. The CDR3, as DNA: TGTGCCAGCAGTTTCGCGGGGGCTGAAGCTTTCTTT.

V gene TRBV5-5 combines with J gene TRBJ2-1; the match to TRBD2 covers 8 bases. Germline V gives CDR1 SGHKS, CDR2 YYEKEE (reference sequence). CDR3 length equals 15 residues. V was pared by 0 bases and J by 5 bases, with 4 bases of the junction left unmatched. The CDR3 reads CASSLVAGLNNEQFF. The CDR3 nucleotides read TGTGCCAGCAGCTTGGTAGCGGGGCTGAACAATGAGCAGTTCTTC.